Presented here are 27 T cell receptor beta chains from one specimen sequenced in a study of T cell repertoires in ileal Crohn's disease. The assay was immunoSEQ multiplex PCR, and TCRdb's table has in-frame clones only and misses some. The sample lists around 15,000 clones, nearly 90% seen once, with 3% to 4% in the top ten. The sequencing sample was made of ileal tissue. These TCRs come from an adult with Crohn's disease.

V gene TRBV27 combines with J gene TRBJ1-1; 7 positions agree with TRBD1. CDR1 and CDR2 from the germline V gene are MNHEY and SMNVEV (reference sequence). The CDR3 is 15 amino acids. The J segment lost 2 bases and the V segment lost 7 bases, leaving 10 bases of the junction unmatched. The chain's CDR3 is CASTPLDRVNTEAFF. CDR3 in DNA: TGTGCCAGCACCCCTCTAGACAGGGTTAACACTGAAGCTTTCTTT.

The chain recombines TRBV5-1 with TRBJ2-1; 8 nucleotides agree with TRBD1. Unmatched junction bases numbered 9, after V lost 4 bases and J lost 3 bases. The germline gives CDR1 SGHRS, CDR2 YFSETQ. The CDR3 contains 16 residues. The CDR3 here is CASSTGQEGLYNEQFF. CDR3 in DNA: TGCGCCAGCAGCACGGGACAGGAGGGGCTCTACAATGAGCAGTTCTTC.

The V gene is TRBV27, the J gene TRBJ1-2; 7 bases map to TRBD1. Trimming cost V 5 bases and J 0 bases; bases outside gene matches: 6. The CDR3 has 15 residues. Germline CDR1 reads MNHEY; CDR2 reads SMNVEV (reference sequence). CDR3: CASSPSQGANYGYTF. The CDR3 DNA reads TGTGCCAGCAGTCCGAGCCAGGGGGCTAACTATGGCTACACCTTC.

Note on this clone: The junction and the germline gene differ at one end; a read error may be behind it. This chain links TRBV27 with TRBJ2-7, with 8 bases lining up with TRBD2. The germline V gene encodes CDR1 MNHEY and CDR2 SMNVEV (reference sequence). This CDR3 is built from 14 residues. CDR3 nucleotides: TGTGCCAGCAATTTAACTAGCGGAGCATACGAGCAGTACTTC. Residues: CASNLTSGAYEQYF.

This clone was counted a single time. The CDR3: CASSSPTGGSMTDTQYF. The CDR3 DNA follows: TGCGCCAGCAGCTCCCCAACGGGCGGGAGTATGACAGATACGCAGTATTTT. V and J are TRBV5-1 and TRBJ2-3; 7 positions match TRBD2. This CDR3 contains 17 residues. Germline values: CDR1 SGHRS, CDR2 YFSETQ. V gave up 3 bases and J gave up 3 bases; unmatched junction bases: 13.

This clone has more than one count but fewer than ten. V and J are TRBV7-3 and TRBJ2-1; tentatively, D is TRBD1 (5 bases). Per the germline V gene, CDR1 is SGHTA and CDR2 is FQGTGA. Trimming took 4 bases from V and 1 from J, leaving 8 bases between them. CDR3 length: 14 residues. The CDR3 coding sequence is TGTGCCAGCAGCTCAGGGTTTTCCTACAATGAGCAGTTCTTC. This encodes CASSSGFSYNEQFF.

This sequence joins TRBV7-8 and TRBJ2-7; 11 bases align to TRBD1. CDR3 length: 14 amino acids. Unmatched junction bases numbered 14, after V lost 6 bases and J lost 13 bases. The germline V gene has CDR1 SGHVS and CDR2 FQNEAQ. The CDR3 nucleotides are TGTGCCAGCAGACAGGACAGGGGGCCGGGGAGCGATTACTTC. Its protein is CASRQDRGPGSDYF.

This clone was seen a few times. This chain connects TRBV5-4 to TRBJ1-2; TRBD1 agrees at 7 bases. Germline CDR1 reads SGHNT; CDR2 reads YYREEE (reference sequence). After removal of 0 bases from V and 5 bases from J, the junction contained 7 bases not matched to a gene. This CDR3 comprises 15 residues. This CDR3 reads CASSLEYGTEYGYTF. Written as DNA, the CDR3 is TGTGCCAGCAGCTTGGAATATGGGACAGAGTATGGCTACACCTTC.

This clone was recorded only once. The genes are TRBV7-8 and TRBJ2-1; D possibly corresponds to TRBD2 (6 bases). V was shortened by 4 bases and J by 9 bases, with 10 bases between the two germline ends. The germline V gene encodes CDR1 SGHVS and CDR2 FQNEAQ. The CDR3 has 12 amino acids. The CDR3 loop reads CASSSPSVEQFF. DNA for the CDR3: TGTGCCAGCAGCTCCCCTAGCGTTGAGCAGTTCTTC.

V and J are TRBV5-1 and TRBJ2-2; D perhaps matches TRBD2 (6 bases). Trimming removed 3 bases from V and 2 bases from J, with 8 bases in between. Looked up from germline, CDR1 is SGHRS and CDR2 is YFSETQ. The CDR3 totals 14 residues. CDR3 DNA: TGCGCCAGCAGCTCGGGACTTAACACCGGGGAGCTGTTTTTT. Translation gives CASSSGLNTGELFF.

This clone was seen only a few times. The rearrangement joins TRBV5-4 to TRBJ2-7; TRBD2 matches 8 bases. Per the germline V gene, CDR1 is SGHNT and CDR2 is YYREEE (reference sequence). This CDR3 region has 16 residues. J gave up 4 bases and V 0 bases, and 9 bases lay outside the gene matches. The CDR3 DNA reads TGTGCCAGCAGCTTGGGGGGGGCTAGCGGGTCGTACGAGCAGTACTTC. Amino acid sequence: CASSLGGASGSYEQYF.

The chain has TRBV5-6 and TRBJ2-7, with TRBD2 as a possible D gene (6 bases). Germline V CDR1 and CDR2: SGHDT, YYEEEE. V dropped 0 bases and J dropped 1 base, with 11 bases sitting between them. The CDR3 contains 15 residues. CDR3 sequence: CASSLGGRRSYEQYF. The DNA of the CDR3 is TGTGCCAGCAGCTTGGGGGGGAGGCGGTCCTACGAGCAGTACTTC.

CDR3 bases: TGCGCCAGCAGTACTTACTACGAGCAGTACTTC. Its protein is CASSTYYEQYF. This sequence joins TRBV10-2 and TRBJ2-7; D not resolved. Germline lookup yields CDR1 WSHSY and CDR2 SAAADI. This CDR3 has 11 amino acids. The germline V and J ends were trimmed by 5 bases and 3 bases, with 5 bases remaining between them.

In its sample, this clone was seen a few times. The CDR3 loop is CASSLGALGNTIYF. As DNA, the CDR3 is TGTGCCAGCAGCTTAGGTGCGCTTGGAAACACCATATATTTT. The V gene is TRBV7-6, the J gene TRBJ1-3, with D hard to call. V dropped 1 base and J dropped 3 bases, with 7 bases sitting between them. The CDR3 length is 14 residues. Germline V CDR1 and CDR2: SGHVS, FNYEAQ.

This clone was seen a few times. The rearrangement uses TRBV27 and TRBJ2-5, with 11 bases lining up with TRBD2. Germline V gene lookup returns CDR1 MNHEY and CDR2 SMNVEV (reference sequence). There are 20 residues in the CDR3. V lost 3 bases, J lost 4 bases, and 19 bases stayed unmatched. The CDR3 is CASSFPFYSPGLAEGETQYF. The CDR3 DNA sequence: TGTGCCAGCAGTTTCCCCTTCTACTCTCCGGGACTAGCGGAAGGAGAGACCCAGTACTTC.

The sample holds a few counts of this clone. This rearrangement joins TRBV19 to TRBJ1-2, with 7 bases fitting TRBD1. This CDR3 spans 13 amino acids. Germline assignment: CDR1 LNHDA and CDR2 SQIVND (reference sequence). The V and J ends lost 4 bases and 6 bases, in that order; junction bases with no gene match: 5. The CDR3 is CASSTRQGDGYTF. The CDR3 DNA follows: TGTGCCAGTAGTACTCGCCAGGGGGATGGCTACACCTTC.

For the CDR3, the DNA is TGTGCCAGCAGTGAAGCGACGGGAGGGCCGATATCCTACGAGCAGTACTTC. It encodes CASSEATGGPISYEQYF. The J gene is TRBJ2-7, the V gene TRBV2, with 8 bases matching TRBD2. Germline V lookup: CDR1 SNHLY, CDR2 FYNNEI. CDR3 length: 17 amino acids. J lost 1 base, V lost 0 bases, and 8 bases had no gene match. Drawing the rest from reference TRBV2 and TRBJ2-7, the complete variable domain is EPEVTQTPSHQVTQMGQEVILRCVPISNHLYFYWYRQILGQKVEFLVSFYNNEISEKSEIFDDQFSVERPDGSNFTLKIRSTKLEDSAMYFCASSEATGGPISYEQYFGPGTRLTVT.

DNA of the CDR3: TGCGCCAGCAGCTTCCTACCGGGGGGCCTCTCCTACGAGCAGTACTTC. Protein sequence: CASSFLPGGLSYEQYF. This sequence joins TRBV5-1 and TRBJ2-7; tentatively, D is TRBD2 (7 bases). Germline CDR1 and CDR2: SGHRS and YFSETQ. The CDR3 is made up of 16 amino acids. The V gene lost 2 bases and the J gene lost 0 bases, with 15 bases spanning the gap.

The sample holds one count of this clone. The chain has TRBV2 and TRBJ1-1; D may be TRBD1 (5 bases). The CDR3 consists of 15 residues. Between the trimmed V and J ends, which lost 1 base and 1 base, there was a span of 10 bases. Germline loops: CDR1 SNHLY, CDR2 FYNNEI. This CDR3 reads CASSEGGTGNTEAFF. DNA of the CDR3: TGTGCCAGCAGTGAAGGGGGCACGGGGAACACTGAAGCTTTCTTT.

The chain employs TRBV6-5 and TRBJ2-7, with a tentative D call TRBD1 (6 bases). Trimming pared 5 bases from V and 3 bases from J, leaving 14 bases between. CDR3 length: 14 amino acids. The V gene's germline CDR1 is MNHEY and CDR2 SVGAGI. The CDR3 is CASSEPQGNYEQYF. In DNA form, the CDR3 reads TGTGCCAGCAGTGAACCCCAGGGGAACTACGAGCAGTACTTC.

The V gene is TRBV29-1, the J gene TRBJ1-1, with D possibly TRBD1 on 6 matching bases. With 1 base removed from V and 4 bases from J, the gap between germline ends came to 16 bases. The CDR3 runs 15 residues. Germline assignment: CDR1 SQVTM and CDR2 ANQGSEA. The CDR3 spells CSVEASGTTATEAFF. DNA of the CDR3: TGCAGCGTTGAAGCCAGCGGGACAACGGCCACTGAAGCTTTCTTT.

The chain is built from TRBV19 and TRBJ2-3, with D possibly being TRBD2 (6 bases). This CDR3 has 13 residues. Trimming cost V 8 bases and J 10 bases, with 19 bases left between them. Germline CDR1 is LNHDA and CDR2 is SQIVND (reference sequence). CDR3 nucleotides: TGTGCCAGTGACCGAGGCCAGCGGGCGTCGCAGTATTTT. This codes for CASDRGQRASQYF. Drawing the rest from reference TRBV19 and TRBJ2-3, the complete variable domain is DGGITQSPKYLFRKEGQNVTLSCEQNLNHDAMYWYRQDPGQGLRLIYYSQIVNDFQKGDIAEGYSVSREKKESFPLTVTSAQKNPTAFYLCASDRGQRASQYFGPGTRLTVL.

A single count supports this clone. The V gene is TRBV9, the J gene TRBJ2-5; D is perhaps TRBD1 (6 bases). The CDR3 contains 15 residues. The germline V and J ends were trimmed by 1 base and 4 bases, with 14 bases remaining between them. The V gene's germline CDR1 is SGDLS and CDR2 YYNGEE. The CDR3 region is CASSVYWGRGETQYF. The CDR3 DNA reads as TGTGCCAGCAGCGTATACTGGGGGCGAGGAGAGACCCAGTACTTC.

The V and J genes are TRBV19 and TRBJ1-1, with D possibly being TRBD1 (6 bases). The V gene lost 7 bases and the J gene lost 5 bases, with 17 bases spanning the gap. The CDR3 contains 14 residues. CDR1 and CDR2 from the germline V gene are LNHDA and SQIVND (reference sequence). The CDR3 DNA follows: TGTGCCAGTATCCACCGGGGGGCAGGGACTGAAGCTTTCTTT. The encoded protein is CASIHRGAGTEAFF.

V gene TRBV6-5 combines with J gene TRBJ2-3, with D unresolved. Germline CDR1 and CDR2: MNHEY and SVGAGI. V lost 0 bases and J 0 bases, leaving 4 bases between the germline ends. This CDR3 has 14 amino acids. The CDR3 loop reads CASSYSASTDTQYF. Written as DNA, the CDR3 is TGTGCCAGCAGTTACTCAGCTAGCACAGATACGCAGTATTTT.

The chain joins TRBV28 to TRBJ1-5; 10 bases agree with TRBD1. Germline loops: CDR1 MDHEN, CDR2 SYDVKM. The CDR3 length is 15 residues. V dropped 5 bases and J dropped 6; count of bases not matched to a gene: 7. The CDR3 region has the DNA TGTGCCAGCAGTCCCCGGGACAGGGGCTTTCAGCCCCAGCATTTT. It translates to CASSPRDRGFQPQHF.

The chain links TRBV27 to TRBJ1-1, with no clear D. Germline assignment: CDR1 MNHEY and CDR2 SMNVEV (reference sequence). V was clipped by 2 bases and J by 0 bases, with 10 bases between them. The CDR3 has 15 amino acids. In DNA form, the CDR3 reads TGTGCCAGCAGTTTAGACAATAACATGAACACTGAAGCTTTCTTT. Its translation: CASSLDNNMNTEAFF.